Listed here are 5 T cell receptor beta chains from one sample, sequenced in a study of cytotoxic CD8 clonotypes in ibrutinib-treated CLL. Sequencing used immunoSEQ multiplex PCR; TCRdb keeps in-frame clones, though not all of them. The data contain 110,000 to 150,000 clones, 70% to 80% of them singletons. The source material was PBMCs, sampled after 24 months of ibrutinib treatment. These receptors all stem from a human donor with chronic lymphocytic leukemia.

The chain recombines TRBV10-3 with TRBJ2-1; TRBD2 matches 7 bases. Trimming took 6 bases from V and 10 from J; bases not matched to a gene: 9. Germline V gives CDR1 ENHRY, CDR2 SYGVKD. The CDR3 extends over 13 amino acids. The CDR3 sequence is CAISPGLTPEQFF. CDR3 DNA: TGTGCCATCAGCCCGGGACTAACCCCGGAGCAGTTCTTC.

This clone was seen a single time. The chain is built from TRBV19 and TRBJ1-2; TRBD1 is a possible D gene (5 bases). The CDR3 length is 15 residues. V dropped 6 bases and J dropped 2 bases, with 16 bases sitting between them. The germline V gene has CDR1 LNHDA and CDR2 SQIVND (reference sequence). The DNA for the CDR3 is TGTGCCAGTAGACCTACAGGATCCCCCAACTATGGCTACACCTTC. Protein sequence: CASRPTGSPNYGYTF.

Points on this clone: Other DNA variants within this sample encode the same CDR3. This chain links TRBV10-3 with TRBJ2-1; a weak D match, TRBD2 (5 bases). Trimming took off 6 bases at V and 5 bases at J, with 11 bases between the two ends. The CDR3 length is 13 residues. Germline CDR1 reads ENHRY; CDR2 reads SYGVKD. CDR3 sequence reads: CAIRASLNNEQFF. As DNA, the CDR3 is TGTGCCATCAGGGCTAGCCTCAACAATGAGCAGTTCTTC.

This clone has only a few counts. CDR3 region: CASSPMGEGSYEQYF. The CDR3, as DNA: TGTGCCAGCAGCCCCATGGGGGAAGGCTCCTACGAGCAGTACTTC. The chain employs TRBV28 and TRBJ2-7; D is tentatively TRBD1 or TRBD2 (5 bases each). This CDR3 region has 15 residues. V lost 6 bases to trimming and J lost 0 bases, with 15 bases between them. From germline, CDR1 is MDHEN and CDR2 SYDVKM.

The rearrangement joins TRBV5-1 to TRBJ2-7, with TRBD2 identical over 10 bases. Germline CDR1 is SGHRS and CDR2 is YFSETQ. V lost 1 base and J lost 2; bases outside the gene matches: 3. This CDR3 has 15 amino acids. CDR3 in amino acids: CASSLSGTSAYEQYF. CDR3 in DNA: TGCGCCAGCAGCTTGTCCGGGACTAGCGCCTACGAGCAGTACTTC.